This TCR beta chain was sequenced for a study of cytomegalovirus exposure and HLA in healthy donors. CDR1 SGDLS and CDR2 YYNGEE come from the germline V gene. V trimming: 4 bases; J trimming: 4 bases; junction bases outside the gene matches: 8. The CDR3 is made up of 15 amino acids. Study-level findings and limits: Only CMV serostatus was available as immune exposure information. Several of the most significant clusters appeared, in a later analysis, to be linked to common viral pathogens. Many donors carried some public TCRs, although rarity characterized most TCR sequences.

PCR used 60 Vbeta primers and 13 Jbeta primers. TCRdb's copy holds only in-frame clones and misses some; the assay was immunoSEQ multiplex PCR. The sample contains some 120,000 clones, 73% of which appear only once. This clone was picked up a small number of times. The antigen is unknown. What was sequenced was PBMCs. The receptor comes from a man aged 55-75 years in good health and CMV-seropositive. The V and J genes are TRBV9 and TRBJ2-3; 8 nucleotides align to TRBD1. The CDR3 region is CASSSNPGGADTQYF. In DNA, the CDR3 is TGTGCCAGCAGCTCAAACCCAGGGGGCGCAGATACGCAGTATTTT.